The next 29 T cell receptor beta chains were all read from a single sample in a study of blood T cell repertoires in COVID-19. Using immunoSEQ multiplex PCR, the repertoire was profiled, and TCRdb retains in-frame clones only, with some absent. The data show 60,000 to 75,000 clones, with roughly 80% seen just once and around 13% held by the top ten. Sequencing was done on a sample of peripheral blood. These TCRs come from a human donor in a cohort sampled during active COVID-19.

The chain links TRBV10-3 to TRBJ2-7; TRBD2 aligns across 12 bases. Germline loops: CDR1 ENHRY, CDR2 SYGVKD. The trim removed 5 bases at V and 7 bases at J, leaving 12 bases unmatched. CDR3 size: 16 residues. The CDR3 region is CAISSGRASGGDEQYF. The CDR3 DNA reads as TGTGCCATCAGTTCCGGTCGGGCTAGCGGGGGGGATGAGCAGTACTTC.

CDR3 sequence: CASSIELAGGLVTETQYF. Written as DNA, the CDR3 is TGTGCCAGTAGTATAGAGTTAGCGGGGGGGCTGGTAACGGAGACCCAGTACTTC. V is TRBV19 and J is TRBJ2-5; 11 bases fit TRBD2. V lost 0 bases, J lost 5 bases, and 11 bases stayed unmatched. Germline loops: CDR1 LNHDA, CDR2 SQIVND (reference sequence). The CDR3 has 18 amino acids.

This chain joins TRBV5-4 and TRBJ2-1; the D is unclear. V lost 0 bases, J lost 4 bases, and 8 bases lay in between. CDR1 and CDR2 (germline): SGHNT, YYREEE (reference sequence). The CDR3 is 14 amino acids. The CDR3 reads CASSLDTRYNEQFF. In DNA form, the CDR3 reads TGTGCCAGCAGCTTGGATACCAGATACAATGAGCAGTTCTTC.

The V and J genes are TRBV28 and TRBJ1-2, with 8 bases aligning to TRBD1. This CDR3 contains 15 residues. Germline CDR1 and CDR2: MDHEN and SYDVKM. V gave up 2 bases and J gave up 2 bases; unmatched junction bases: 4. The CDR3 sequence is CASSLPGQVNYGYTF. The CDR3 DNA is TGTGCCAGCAGTTTACCGGGACAGGTAAACTATGGCTACACCTTC.

V is TRBV19 and J is TRBJ1-2, with 8 positions matching TRBD1. Germline lookup yields CDR1 LNHDA and CDR2 SQIVND (reference sequence). V dropped 7 bases and J dropped 8; count of bases not matched to a gene: 15. The CDR3 loop spans 15 amino acids. CDR3 amino acids: CASTTKGQGGYGYTF. CDR3 in DNA: TGTGCCAGTACCACCAAAGGACAGGGAGGCTACGGCTACACCTTC.

The chain has TRBV5-1 and TRBJ1-2; 7 bases map to TRBD1. The CDR3 covers 14 residues. Germline V gene lookup returns CDR1 SGHRS and CDR2 YFSETQ. V lost 2 bases to trimming and J lost 3 bases; unmatched junction nucleotides: 4. In DNA, the CDR3 is TGCGCCAGCAGCTTTCAGGGGGGCCACTATGGCTACACCTTC. It encodes CASSFQGGHYGYTF.

This chain joins TRBV6-5 and TRBJ2-5, with D hard to call. This CDR3 comprises 15 residues. V was clipped by 5 bases and J by 4 bases, with 17 bases between them. Germline CDR1 and CDR2: MNHEY and SVGAGI. CDR3 in amino acids: CASSPTRFRLETQYF. The DNA for the CDR3 is TGTGCCAGCAGTCCGACACGTTTCCGTTTAGAGACCCAGTACTTC.

The rearrangement uses TRBV5-1 and TRBJ1-4; D gene ambiguous. The CDR3 contains 15 residues. V lost 4 bases and J lost 7, with 17 bases in between. CDR1 and CDR2 (germline): SGHRS, YFSETQ. Written as DNA, the CDR3 is TGCGCCAGCAGCCATGAGGGCAGTGGCGGTGAAAAACTGTTTTTT. Residues: CASSHEGSGGEKLFF. Full variable domain (rest looked up from reference TRBV5-1 and TRBJ1-4): KAGVTQTPRYLIKTRGQQVTLSCSPISGHRSVSWYQQTPGQGLQFLFEYFSETQRNKGNFPGRFSGRQFSNSRSEMNVSTLELGDSALYLCASSHEGSGGEKLFFGSGTQLSVL.

The rearrangement links TRBV5-6 to TRBJ1-2; D is undetermined. CDR3 size: 12 residues. V lost 1 base and J lost 2, with 3 bases in between. Germline CDR1 and CDR2: SGHDT and YYEEEE. The CDR3 loop reads CASSLTNYGYTF. The DNA of the CDR3 is TGTGCCAGCAGCTTGACAAACTATGGCTACACCTTC.

The genes are TRBV19 and TRBJ2-3; 8 bases agree with TRBD1. V lost 9 bases to trimming and J lost 5 bases; unmatched junction nucleotides: 10. The germline gives CDR1 LNHDA, CDR2 SQIVND (reference sequence). This CDR3 has 14 residues. The DNA for the CDR3 is TGTGCCAGCCCCTTGACAGGGGCGGGAGATACGCAGTATTTT. Protein product: CASPLTGAGDTQYF.

V is TRBV5-1 and J is TRBJ2-2, with TRBD2 matching over 14 bases. CDR1 is SGHRS, CDR2 YFSETQ, per germline. The ends lost 6 bases at V and 2 bases at J; junction bases unmatched: 6. This CDR3 spans 17 amino acids. The CDR3, as DNA: TGCGCCAGCACCCACGGGACTAGCGGGGGTAACACCGGGGAGCTGTTTTTT. As protein: CASTHGTSGGNTGELFF. Filled out from reference TRBV5-1 and TRBJ2-2, the complete variable domain reads KAGVTQTPRYLIKTRGQQVTLSCSPISGHRSVSWYQQTPGQGLQFLFEYFSETQRNKGNFPGRFSGRQFSNSRSEMNVSTLELGDSALYLCASTHGTSGGNTGELFFGEGSRLTVL.

This clone was recorded only once. The rearrangement links TRBV27 to TRBJ2-3; 7 nucleotides agree with TRBD1. Germline trimming cut 6 bases from V and 1 base from J; bases unmatched to any gene: 10. CDR3 size: 16 residues. CDR1 is MNHEY and CDR2 is SMNVEV in the germline V gene (reference sequence). The CDR3 protein is CASRKQGSLRTDTQYF. The DNA for the CDR3 is TGTGCCAGCAGAAAACAGGGGTCGCTTCGCACAGATACGCAGTATTTT.

This clone was seen a single time. The chain combines TRBV6-1 with TRBJ1-5; possibly TRBD1 for D (5 bases). The CDR3 extends over 19 amino acids. Trimming left V 1 base short and J 0 bases short, with 19 bases between. Germline V lookup: CDR1 MNHNS, CDR2 SASEGT. Here the CDR3 DNA reads TGTGCCAGCAGTGAAGGTGTAGGGGCCGGGTTTTATAGCAATCAGCCCCAGCATTTT. This encodes CASSEGVGAGFYSNQPQHF.

The CDR3 region is CASSFNLASNEQFF. CDR3 DNA: TGTGCCAGCAGCTTTAATCTAGCATCGAATGAGCAGTTCTTC. The J gene is TRBJ2-1, the V gene TRBV5-4, with D perhaps TRBD2 (5 bases). Germline assignment: CDR1 SGHNT and CDR2 YYREEE (reference sequence). V lost 2 bases, J lost 7 bases, and 13 bases lay in between. The CDR3 runs to 14 residues.

The chain is built from TRBV7-2 and TRBJ2-3, with 7 bases lining up with TRBD2. Per the germline V gene, CDR1 is SGHTA and CDR2 is FQGNSA. V gave up 0 bases and J gave up 5 bases; unmatched junction bases: 5. This CDR3 has 15 residues. The CDR3, as DNA: TGTGCCAGCAGCTTAGCTAGCGGGTGGGGAGATACGCAGTATTTT. This sequence encodes CASSLASGWGDTQYF. The full variable domain, completed using reference TRBV7-2 and TRBJ2-3, is GAGVSQSPSNKVTEKGKDVELRCDPISGHTALYWYRQSLGQGLEFLIYFQGNSAPDKSGLPSDRFSAERTGGSVSTLTIQRTQQEDSAVYLCASSLASGWGDTQYFGPGTRLTVL.

The chain uses TRBV9 and TRBJ2-3, with 9 positions matching TRBD2. CDR1 and CDR2 from the germline V gene are SGDLS and YYNGEE. With 4 bases clipped from V and 0 bases from J, the junction kept 6 bases outside the gene matches. CDR3 length equals 16 residues. DNA of the CDR3: TGTGCCAGCAGCCCCAGCGGGGGGCGGAGCACAGATACGCAGTATTTT. Protein sequence: CASSPSGGRSTDTQYF.

CDR3 sequence: CASSQGLASTDTQYF. The CDR3 DNA reads TGTGCCAGCAGCCAGGGACTGGCTAGCACAGATACGCAGTATTTT. This chain uses TRBV5-6 with TRBJ2-3; D is possibly TRBD2 (6 bases). The CDR3 is 15 residues long. Trimming removed 4 bases from V and 0 bases from J, with 12 bases in between. Germline CDR1 SGHDT, CDR2 YYEEEE.

This rearrangement joins TRBV19 to TRBJ2-7, with D perhaps TRBD2 (7 bases). The J call is doubtful: the DNA matches TRBJ2-5 better. The CDR3 sequence is 15 residues long. Per the germline V gene, CDR1 is LNHDA and CDR2 is SQIVND (reference sequence). The CDR3 sequence is CASRRTGGGKETQYF. The CDR3 DNA sequence: TGTGCCAGTAGGAGGACTGGCGGGGGCAAAGAGACCCAGTACTTC.

This chain uses TRBV30 with TRBJ1-2; the D is unclear. V was cut by 0 bases and J by 2 bases, with 4 bases left in between. Germline V lookup: CDR1 GTSNPN, CDR2 SVGIG (reference sequence). This CDR3 region has 12 residues. DNA of the CDR3: TGTGCCTGGAGTGTTGAGAACTATGGCTACACCTTC. This codes for CAWSVENYGYTF.

The J gene is TRBJ1-4, the V gene TRBV5-5; D unresolved. CDR3 length: 13 residues. V lost 4 bases to trimming and J lost 5 bases, with 9 bases between them. The germline CDR1 and CDR2 sequences are SGHKS and YYEKEE (reference sequence). CDR3 DNA sequence: TGTGCCAGCAGCCCCACTTCCAATGAAAAACTGTTTTTT. Translating it yields CASSPTSNEKLFF.

The genes are TRBV4-1 and TRBJ2-4, with D possibly TRBD1 on 6 matching bases. Germline V gene data show CDR1 as MGHRA and CDR2 as YSYEKL. This CDR3 spans 15 amino acids. V lost 2 bases, J lost 3 bases, and 11 bases lay in between. CDR3 in amino acids: CASSQLQGVKNIQYF. Here the CDR3 DNA reads TGCGCCAGCAGCCAATTACAGGGTGTCAAAAACATTCAGTACTTC.

The CDR3 here is CASSPPSSYNEQFF. In DNA form, the CDR3 reads TGCGCCAGCAGTCCACCCAGCTCCTACAATGAGCAGTTCTTC. The rearrangement joins TRBV5-1 to TRBJ2-1; D uncertain. The germline V gene has CDR1 SGHRS and CDR2 YFSETQ. V was shortened by 5 bases and J by 0 bases, with 9 bases between the two germline ends. The CDR3 contains 14 residues.

The J gene is TRBJ1-4, the V gene TRBV10-2; no definite D call. CDR3 length: 15 amino acids. Germline V gene lookup returns CDR1 WSHSY and CDR2 SAAADI. V lost 4 bases and J lost 7, with 16 bases in between. The CDR3 nucleotides are TGCGCCAGCAGTGCCGAAGACACCGGATCTGAAAAACTGTTTTTT. It codes for CASSAEDTGSEKLFF.

The chain joins TRBV19 to TRBJ1-5; 8 positions agree with TRBD1. CDR1 is LNHDA, CDR2 SQIVND, per germline (reference sequence). Germline trimming cut 8 bases from V and 7 bases from J; bases unmatched to any gene: 7. This CDR3 has 13 amino acids. For the CDR3, the DNA is TGTGCCAGTGACCAGGGGGCCGGGCAGCCCCAGCATTTT. As protein: CASDQGAGQPQHF.

The chain recombines TRBV27 with TRBJ2-1; 9 nucleotides align to TRBD1. Germline V gene lookup returns CDR1 MNHEY and CDR2 SMNVEV (reference sequence). After removal of 5 bases from V and 4 bases from J, the junction contained 9 bases not matched to a gene. The CDR3 extends over 16 amino acids. The CDR3 sequence is CASSDRGNWVYNEQFF. The DNA for the CDR3 is TGTGCCAGCAGTGACAGGGGGAACTGGGTGTACAATGAGCAGTTCTTC.

The CDR3 DNA reads as TGTGCCAGTAGTCCCTCAGTTACAGGGGCCAACGTCCTGACTTTC. Protein sequence: CASSPSVTGANVLTF. The V call is TRBV19, the J call TRBJ2-6; D remains ambiguous. V was clipped by 5 bases and J by 4 bases, with 12 bases between them. The V gene's germline CDR1 is LNHDA and CDR2 SQIVND (reference sequence). This CDR3 has 15 amino acids.

The V and J genes are TRBV4-1 and TRBJ2-2, with 14 bases lining up with TRBD2. J lost 2 bases, V lost 4 bases, and 6 bases had no gene match. The CDR3 sequence is 18 residues long. Looked up from germline, CDR1 is MGHRA and CDR2 is YSYEKL. The CDR3 DNA reads as TGCGCCAGCAGCCGCGGACTAGCGGGGGGCACAAACACCGGGGAGCTGTTTTTT. The encoded protein is CASSRGLAGGTNTGELFF.

The V and J genes are TRBV7-6 and TRBJ1-6, with D perhaps matching TRBD1 (5 bases). Trimming cost V 0 bases and J 7 bases, with 19 bases left between them. The CDR3 extends over 18 amino acids. The germline V gene has CDR1 SGHVS and CDR2 FNYEAQ. For the CDR3, the DNA is TGTGCCAGCAGCTTAGCGCCACCTGCCAGGGTTAGAAATTCACCCCTCCACTTT. Translation: CASSLAPPARVRNSPLHF. The entire variable domain, with the rest obtained from reference TRBV7-6 and TRBJ1-6, is as follows: GAGVSQSPRYKVTKRGQDVALRCDPISGHVSLYWYRQALGQGPEFLTYFNYEAQQDKSGLPNDRFSAERPEGSISTLTIQRTEQRDSAMYRCASSLAPPARVRNSPLHFGNGTRLTVT.

This CDR3 reads CASSPPESYNEQFF. CDR3 sequence (DNA): TGTGCCAGCAGCCCCCCGGAGTCTTACAATGAGCAGTTCTTC. The gene calls are TRBV5-4 and TRBJ2-1, with unresolved D. V lost 4 bases to trimming and J lost 4 bases, with 12 bases between them. Per the germline V gene, CDR1 is SGHNT and CDR2 is YYREEE (reference sequence). The CDR3 length is 14 residues.